These 18 T cell receptor beta chains were sequenced from one sample in a study of CD8 T cells in ankylosing spondylitis (dated by TCRdb to about 2017). Broad study findings and their caveats: A TCR beta motif made up of several highly homologous amino acid variants appeared to be characteristic of blood from ankylosing spondylitis patients.

No antigen has been identified for these receptors. Libraries were constructed by 5' RACE. The sequencer listed for this sample is Illumina HiSeq 2500. TCRdb redid the processing of the public reads, applying fastp at Q25 and MiXCR, and retained in-frame beta chains. Each entry is one CDR3 protein sequence, shown with its most common DNA and genes. The sample data list fewer than 500,000 distinct CDR3 sequences, and under 25% of these were observed just once. Jointly, the top ten make up about 16% of the sample. Sequencing was carried out using blood, either unsorted or a sorted T cell fraction (not recorded which). These receptors all stem from a male donor with ankylosing spondylitis.

This clonotype was picked up a small number of times. V and J are TRBV5-4 and TRBJ2-1, with 9 positions matching TRBD1. This CDR3 comprises 20 residues. The junction had 18 bases not matched to a gene; V was cut back by 0 bases and J by 5 bases. Germline V CDR1 and CDR2: SGHNT, YYREEE (reference sequence). The CDR3, as DNA: TGTGCCAGCAGCTTGGCCCTATTCGGGACAGGGCGTTTAATCGACAATGAGCAGTTCTTC. Translation gives CASSLALFGTGRLIDNEQFF.

This clonotype was seen ten or more times. The gene calls are TRBV5-1 and TRBJ2-3, with D possibly being TRBD1 (6 bases). Germline-derived CDR1 and CDR2 are SGHRS and YFSETQ. The CDR3 consists of 14 residues. V gave up 2 bases and J gave up 5 bases, with 12 bases separating them. The DNA for the CDR3 is TGCGCCAGCAGCTTTGCAGGGGATGAAGATACGCAGTATTTT. This codes for CASSFAGDEDTQYF.

The CDR3 nucleotides are TGTGCCAGCAGAGACGGACTAGGGGGACTGAACACCGGGGAGCTGTTTTTT. Its translation: CASRDGLGGLNTGELFF. This chain links TRBV6-1 with TRBJ2-2, with D perhaps TRBD2 (7 bases). Germline assignment: CDR1 MNHNS and CDR2 SASEGT. There are 17 residues in the CDR3. The V and J ends lost 6 bases and 1 base respectively, with 18 bases between them.

This clonotype has more than one count but fewer than ten. This chain connects TRBV28 to TRBJ2-3, with a tentative D call TRBD1 (5 bases). With 8 bases removed from V and 2 bases from J, the gap between germline ends came to 11 bases. The germline gives CDR1 MDHEN, CDR2 SYDVKM. The CDR3 covers 13 residues. The CDR3 sequence: CASLPGPTDTQYF. The CDR3 nucleotides read TGTGCCAGCCTTCCAGGGCCCACAGATACGCAGTATTTT.

In this sample, this clonotype turned up a few times. This chain connects TRBV6-1 to TRBJ2-7, with a weak D call TRBD1 (5 bases). With 5 bases removed from V and 2 bases from J, the gap between germline ends came to 13 bases. This CDR3 is built from 14 residues. Germline CDR1 MNHNS, CDR2 SASEGT. CDR3 loop: CASSQTQGPYEQYF. In DNA form, the CDR3 reads TGTGCCAGCAGTCAAACTCAGGGCCCCTACGAGCAGTACTTC.

This clonotype has only a few counts. This rearrangement joins TRBV20-1 to TRBJ2-1; 10 nucleotides line up with TRBD2. This CDR3 is 12 amino acids long. The germline V gene encodes CDR1 DFQATT and CDR2 SNEGSKA (reference sequence). CDR3 amino acids: CSAEREGDEQFF. In DNA form, the CDR3 reads TGCAGCGCTGAGCGGGAGGGCGATGAGCAGTTCTTC.

This clonotype was recorded at least ten times. This rearrangement joins TRBV29-1 to TRBJ2-3; D is unclear. CDR3 length equals 11 residues. The germline V gene has CDR1 SQVTM and CDR2 ANQGSEA. V was trimmed by 4 bases and J by 4 bases, leaving 6 bases between them. CDR3 residues: CSVGPADTQYF. The CDR3 DNA reads as TGCAGCGTTGGTCCGGCAGATACGCAGTATTTT.

The V and J genes are TRBV28 and TRBJ2-3; D might be TRBD1 or TRBD2, each matching 5 bases. Per germline, CDR1 MDHEN and CDR2 SYDVKM. Trimming shortened V by 6 bases and J by 5 bases, and 15 bases separated the two germline ends. The CDR3 totals 14 residues. CDR3 coding DNA: TGTGCCAGCAGCAGGACGACTGGGGGAGATACGCAGTATTTT. Its protein product is CASSRTTGGDTQYF.

The genes are TRBV9 and TRBJ1-4; D is perhaps TRBD1 (6 bases). V was clipped by 7 bases and J by 3 bases, with 13 bases between them. Germline V gene data show CDR1 as SGDLS and CDR2 as YYNGEE. This CDR3 region has 14 residues. The CDR3 loop is CASGGGRPNEKLFF. The CDR3 DNA reads as TGTGCCAGCGGAGGGGGGCGGCCTAATGAAAAACTGTTTTTT.

The sample holds a few counts of this clonotype. V usage is TRBV28 and J usage is TRBJ2-2; D is unresolved. The CDR3 spans 14 residues. CDR1 and CDR2 from the germline V gene are MDHEN and SYDVKM. The V end lost 8 bases, the J end lost 3 bases, and 13 bases lay between the germline ends. The CDR3: CASYPSSDTGELFF. The CDR3 DNA follows: TGTGCCAGCTACCCCTCTTCGGACACCGGGGAGCTGTTTTTT.

The chain combines TRBV11-2 with TRBJ1-1; no clear D gene. The length of the CDR3 is 12 residues. CDR1 SGHAT and CDR2 FQNNGV come from the germline V gene. Trimming cost V 0 bases and J 6 bases, with 5 bases left between them. CDR3 protein: CASSLDQAEAFF. CDR3 DNA sequence: TGTGCCAGCAGCTTAGACCAGGCTGAAGCTTTCTTT. Drawing the rest from reference TRBV11-2 and TRBJ1-1, the complete variable domain is EAGVAQSPRYKIIEKRQSVAFWCNPISGHATLYWYQQILGQGPKLLIQFQNNGVVDDSQLPKDRFSAERLKGVDSTLKIQPAKLEDSAVYLCASSLDQAEAFFGQGTRLTVV.

This chain connects TRBV20-1 to TRBJ2-7; D is uncertain. V was shortened by 3 bases and J by 1 base, with 13 bases between the two germline ends. This CDR3 contains 14 residues. Germline CDR1 DFQATT, CDR2 SNEGSKA (reference sequence). The CDR3 sequence is CSASLVYRSYEQYF. CDR3 DNA: TGCAGTGCTAGTCTCGTCTATCGTTCCTACGAGCAGTACTTC.

The genes are TRBV29-1 and TRBJ2-5, with no clear D. The CDR3 loop spans 12 amino acids. V was pared by 5 bases and J by 3 bases, with 10 bases between. The germline gives CDR1 SQVTM, CDR2 ANQGSEA. Written as DNA, the CDR3 is TGCAGCGTTAGGTGGCCGAAAGAGACCCAGTACTTC. Translation: CSVRWPKETQYF. The complete variable domain, with remaining parts taken from reference TRBV29-1 and TRBJ2-5, reads SAVISQKPSRDICQRGTSLTIQCQVDSQVTMMFWYRQQPGQSLTLIATANQGSEATYESGFVIDKFPISRPNLTFSTLTVSNMSPEDSSIYLCSVRWPKETQYFGPGTRLLVL.

The chain links TRBV21-1 to TRBJ2-3; the listed D gene, TRBD1, was not tested against the DNA. TRBV21-1 is an annotated pseudogene. The CDR3 is 15 residues long. This CDR3 reads CASSSPGHGLDTQYF. The CDR3 DNA reads as TGTGCCAGCAGCAGTCCGGGCCACGGCCTAGATACGCAGTATTTT.

The CDR3 protein is CASSSGRVSGNTIYF. CDR3 nucleotides: TGTGCCAGCAGCTCAGGACGAGTCTCTGGAAACACCATATATTTT. The V gene is TRBV7-2, the J gene TRBJ1-3; no definite D call. This CDR3 spans 15 amino acids. Germline V lookup: CDR1 SGHTA, CDR2 FQGNSA. Trimming pared 4 bases from V and 0 bases from J, leaving 10 bases between.

The rearrangement uses TRBV28 and TRBJ2-4, with D possibly matching TRBD1 (5 bases). V lost 8 bases and J lost 5, with 16 bases in between. The length of the CDR3 is 14 residues. Germline V gene lookup returns CDR1 MDHEN and CDR2 SYDVKM. In DNA form, the CDR3 reads TGTGCCAGCGAAACCCCAGGGCTCGAAAACATTCAGTACTTC. Residues: CASETPGLENIQYF.

This clonotype has only a few counts. V is TRBV6-1 and J is TRBJ1-5; D unclear. Trimming cost V 6 bases and J 5 bases, with 11 bases left between them. Per the germline V gene, CDR1 is MNHNS and CDR2 is SASEGT. The CDR3 consists of 13 residues. The CDR3 is CASSEQYHQPQHF. The CDR3 nucleotides are TGTGCCAGCAGCGAACAGTACCATCAGCCCCAGCATTTT.

This sequence joins TRBV30 and TRBJ2-5, with D possibly matching TRBD1 (5 bases). Germline lookup yields CDR1 GTSNPN and CDR2 SVGIG (reference sequence). With 1 base removed from V and 2 bases from J, the gap between germline ends came to 5 bases. CDR3 length equals 12 residues. CDR3 in amino acids: CAWSGQQETQYF. Written as DNA, the CDR3 is TGTGCCTGGAGTGGACAGCAAGAGACCCAGTACTTC.